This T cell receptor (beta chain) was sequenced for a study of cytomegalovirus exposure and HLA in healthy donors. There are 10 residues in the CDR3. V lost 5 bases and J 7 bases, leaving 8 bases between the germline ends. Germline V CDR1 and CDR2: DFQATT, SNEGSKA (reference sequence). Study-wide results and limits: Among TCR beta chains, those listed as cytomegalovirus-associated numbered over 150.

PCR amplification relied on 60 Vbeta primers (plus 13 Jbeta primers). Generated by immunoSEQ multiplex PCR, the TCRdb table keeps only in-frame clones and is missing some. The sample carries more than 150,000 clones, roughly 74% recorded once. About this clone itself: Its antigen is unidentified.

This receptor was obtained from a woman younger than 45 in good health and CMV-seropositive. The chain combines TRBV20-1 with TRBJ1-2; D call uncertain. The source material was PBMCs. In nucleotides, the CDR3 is TGCAGTGCTGTTCTGAGTGGCTACACCTTC. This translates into CSAVLSGYTF.